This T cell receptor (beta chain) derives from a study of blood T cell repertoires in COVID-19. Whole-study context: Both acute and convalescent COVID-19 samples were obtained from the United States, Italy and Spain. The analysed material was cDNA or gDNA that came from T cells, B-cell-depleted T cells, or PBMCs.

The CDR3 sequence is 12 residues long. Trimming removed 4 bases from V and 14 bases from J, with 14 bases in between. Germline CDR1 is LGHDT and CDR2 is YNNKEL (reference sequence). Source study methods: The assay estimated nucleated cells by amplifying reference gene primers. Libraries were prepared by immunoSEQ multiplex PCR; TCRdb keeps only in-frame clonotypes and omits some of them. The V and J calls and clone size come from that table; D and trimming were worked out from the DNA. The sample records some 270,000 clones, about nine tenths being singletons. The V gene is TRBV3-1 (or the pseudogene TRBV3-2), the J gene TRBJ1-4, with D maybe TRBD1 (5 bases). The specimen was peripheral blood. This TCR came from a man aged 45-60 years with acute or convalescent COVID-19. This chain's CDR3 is CASSRGGSVLFF. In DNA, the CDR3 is TGTGCCAGCAGCCGGGGGGGGTCAGTCCTGTTTTTT.